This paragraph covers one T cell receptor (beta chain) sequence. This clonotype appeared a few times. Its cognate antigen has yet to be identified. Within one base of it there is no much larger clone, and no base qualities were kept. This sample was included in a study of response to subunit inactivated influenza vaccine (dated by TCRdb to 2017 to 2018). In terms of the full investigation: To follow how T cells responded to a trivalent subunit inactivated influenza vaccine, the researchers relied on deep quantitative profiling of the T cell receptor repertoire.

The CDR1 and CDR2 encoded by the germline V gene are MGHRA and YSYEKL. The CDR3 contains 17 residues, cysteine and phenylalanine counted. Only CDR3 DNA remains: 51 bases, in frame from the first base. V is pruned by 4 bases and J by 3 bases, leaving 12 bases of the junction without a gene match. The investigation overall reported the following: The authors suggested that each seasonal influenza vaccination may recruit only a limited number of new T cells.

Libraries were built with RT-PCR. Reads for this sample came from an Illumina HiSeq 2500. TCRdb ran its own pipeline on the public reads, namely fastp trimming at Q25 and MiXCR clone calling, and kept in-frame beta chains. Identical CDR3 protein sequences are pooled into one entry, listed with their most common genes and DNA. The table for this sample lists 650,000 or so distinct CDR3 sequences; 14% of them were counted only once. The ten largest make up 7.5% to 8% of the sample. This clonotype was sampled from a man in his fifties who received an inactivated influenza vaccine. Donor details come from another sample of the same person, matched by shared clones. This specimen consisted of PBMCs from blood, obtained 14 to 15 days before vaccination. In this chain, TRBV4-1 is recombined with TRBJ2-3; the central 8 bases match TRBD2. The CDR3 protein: CASSPGPGSGATDTQYF. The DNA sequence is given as TGCGCCAGCAGCCCTGGGCCGGGTAGCGGGGCAACAGATACGCAGTATTTT.